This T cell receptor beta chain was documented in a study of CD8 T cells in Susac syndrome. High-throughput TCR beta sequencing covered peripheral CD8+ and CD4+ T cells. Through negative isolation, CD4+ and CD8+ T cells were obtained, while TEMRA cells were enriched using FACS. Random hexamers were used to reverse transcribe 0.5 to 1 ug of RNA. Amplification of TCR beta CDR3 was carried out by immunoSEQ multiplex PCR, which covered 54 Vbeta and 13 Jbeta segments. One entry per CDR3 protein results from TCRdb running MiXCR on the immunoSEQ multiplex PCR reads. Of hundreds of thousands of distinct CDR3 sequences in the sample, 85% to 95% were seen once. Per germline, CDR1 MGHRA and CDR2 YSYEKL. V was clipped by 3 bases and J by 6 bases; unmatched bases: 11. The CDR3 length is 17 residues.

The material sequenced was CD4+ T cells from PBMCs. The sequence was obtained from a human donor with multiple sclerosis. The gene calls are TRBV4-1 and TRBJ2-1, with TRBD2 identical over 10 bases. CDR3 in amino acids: CASSQGHSGGTSNEQFF. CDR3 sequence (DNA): TGCGCCAGCAGCCAGGGCCATAGCGGGGGGACTAGCAATGAGCAGTTCTTC.